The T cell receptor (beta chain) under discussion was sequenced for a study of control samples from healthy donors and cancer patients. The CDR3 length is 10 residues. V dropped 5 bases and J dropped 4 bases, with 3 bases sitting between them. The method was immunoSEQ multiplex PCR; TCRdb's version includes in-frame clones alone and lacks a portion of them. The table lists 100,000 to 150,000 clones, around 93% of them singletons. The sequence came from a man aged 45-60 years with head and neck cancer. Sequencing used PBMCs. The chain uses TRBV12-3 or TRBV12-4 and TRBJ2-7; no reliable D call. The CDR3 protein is CASSAYEQYF. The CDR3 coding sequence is TGTGCCAGCAGTGCATACGAGCAGTACTTC.